These 5 T cell receptor beta chains came from one sample sequenced in a study of blood T cell repertoires in COVID-19. Assay used: immunoSEQ multiplex PCR; TCRdb lists only in-frame clones, some missing. The table shows some 66,000 clones, with 88% occurring only once. Sequenced input: peripheral blood. All receptors come from a woman aged 60 to 75 with acute or convalescent COVID-19.

The chain recombines TRBV5-5 with TRBJ2-3, with 9 bases matching TRBD2. Germline CDR1 reads SGHKS; CDR2 reads YYEKEE (reference sequence). CDR3 length: 17 amino acids. The J segment lost 7 bases and the V segment lost 4 bases, leaving 16 bases of the junction unmatched. The CDR3 sequence: CASSLVGTSWGGNTQYF. The CDR3 coding sequence is TGTGCCAGCAGCCTGGTAGGGACTAGCTGGGGAGGAAATACGCAGTATTTT.

The rearrangement uses TRBV7-3 and TRBJ2-2; D possibly corresponds to TRBD2 (5 bases). Trimming stripped 1 base from V and 8 bases from J, with 8 bases between. The CDR3 has 13 residues. CDR1 and CDR2 (germline): SGHTA, FQGTGA. The CDR3 bases are TGTGCCAGCAGCTTAATACTAGAAGGGGAGCTGTTTTTT. The encoded protein is CASSLILEGELFF. The full variable domain, rest sourced from reference TRBV7-3 and TRBJ2-2, is GAGVSQTPSNKVTEKGKYVELRCDPISGHTALYWYRQSLGQGPEFLIYFQGTGAADDSGLPNDRFFAVRPEGSVSTLKIQRTERGDSAVYLCASSLILEGELFFGEGSRLTVL.

CDR3 DNA: TGTGCCAGCAGCACTGGAGATGGTACCACAGATACGCAGTATTTT. It is translated as CASSTGDGTTDTQYF. The chain employs TRBV28 and TRBJ2-3; no firm D call. The CDR3 sequence is 15 residues long. V was shortened by 6 bases and J by 2 bases, with 15 bases between the two germline ends. Germline V lookup: CDR1 MDHEN, CDR2 SYDVKM.

The gene calls are TRBV5-5 and TRBJ2-2, with a weak D call TRBD1 (6 bases). Germline V CDR1 and CDR2: SGHKS, YYEKEE (reference sequence). The germline V and J ends were trimmed by 3 bases and 6 bases, with 12 bases remaining between them. The CDR3 loop spans 14 amino acids. CDR3 coding DNA: TGTGCCAGCAGCTCGTATAGACAGGCCGGGGAGCTGTTTTTT. Residues: CASSSYRQAGELFF.

The gene calls are TRBV7-9 and TRBJ1-4, with TRBD1 as a possible D gene (5 bases). The CDR3 is made up of 15 amino acids. The V end was cut by 5 bases, the J end by 7 bases, with 17 bases between. Germline loops: CDR1 SEHNR, CDR2 FQNEAQ (reference sequence). CDR3 region: CASSPGGRGPEKLFF. The CDR3 DNA follows: TGTGCCAGCAGCCCGGGCGGTAGGGGCCCTGAAAAACTGTTTTTT.